This is a list of T cell receptor beta chains from one sample in a study of blood T cell repertoires in COVID-19. The repertoire was sequenced with immunoSEQ multiplex PCR; TCRdb's copy has only in-frame clones and lacks some. Among a few hundred thousand clones listed, more than 70% were seen once. Sequencing used PBMCs or T cells enriched from blood (not recorded which). These receptors were taken from a man aged 35 to 55 in a cohort exposed to, infected with or recovered from COVID-19 (not recorded which). Each CDR3 is given with its conserved first and last residue. Fields, in order: D gene, J gene, V gene, clone size, CDR3 DNA, CDR3 protein. The D gene is left open where the match is weak. Rows give clone size only sometimes, using once, few, many, or a class for an expanded clone.

.	TRBJ1-2	TRBV11-1	many	TGTGCCAGCAGCGATCAGGCAGGCTATGGCTACACCTTC	CASSDQAGYGYTF
.	TRBJ2-7	TRBV28	.	TGTGCCAGCAGGGGTCCTCGGGGGAATCTCTACGAGCAGTACTTC	CASRGPRGNLYEQYF
.	TRBJ2-7	TRBV4-2	.	TGTGCCAGCAGCCCATTCCTGAGCGACCCGCCGGTCGAGCAGTACTTC	CASSPFLSDPPVEQYF
.	TRBJ2-7	TRBV11-1	.	TGTGCCAGCAGCTCTACGACAGGAGCCTACGAGCAGTACTTC	CASSSTTGAYEQYF
TRBD2	TRBJ2-3	TRBV19	.	TGTGCCAGTAGCTGGTCCGGGACTAGCGGATATAACACAGATACGCAGTATTTT	CASSWSGTSGYNTDTQYF
.	TRBJ1-1	TRBV7-7	.	TGTGCCAGCAGCTTACGGAGGAACACTGAAGCTTTCTTT	CASSLRRNTEAFF
.	TRBJ2-1	TRBV29-1	.	TGCAGCGTTGCGGCAGGGCGGGGCAATGAGCAGTTCTTC	CSVAAGRGNEQFF
.	TRBJ2-7	TRBV18	few	TGTGCCAGCTCACCATCCAGTAACAACGAGCAGTACTTC	CASSPSSNNEQYF
TRBD2	TRBJ2-1	TRBV5-1	.	TGCGCCAGCAGCAAAGGACTAGCGGACAATGAGCAGTTCTTC	CASSKGLADNEQFF
.	TRBJ1-1	TRBV10-3	.	TGTGCCATCAGGCCCAGAGGACAGCTTTCGAACACTGAAGCTTTCTTT	CAIRPRGQLSNTEAFF
.	TRBJ2-5	TRBV15	.	TGTGCCACCAGCAGAGATCTATCGCCAGAGACCCAGTACTTC	CATSRDLSPETQYF
.	TRBJ1-1	TRBV5-4	few	TGTGCCAGCAGCAAAGGACAGCTTGAAGCTTTCTTT	CASSKGQLEAFF
TRBD1	TRBJ2-7	TRBV27	.	TGTGCCAGCAGCTTTTCCATGGGACAGGCAAGCTCCTACGAGCAGTACTTC	CASSFSMGQASSYEQYF
TRBD1	TRBJ1-5	TRBV3-1/TRBV3-2	.	TGTGCCAGCAGCCAAGATTGGAGGACAGGGGTTCAGCCCCAGCATTTT	CASSQDWRTGVQPQHF
TRBD1	TRBJ2-7	TRBV4-2	.	TGTGCCAGCAGCCAAGTAGGGACAGATTTTTTGCCGCAGTACTTC	CASSQVGTDFLPQYF
TRBD2	TRBJ2-5	TRBV7-8	.	TGTGCCAGCTCTAGCGGGAGGAGGGAGACCCAGTACTTC	CASSSGRRETQYF
.	TRBJ1-2	TRBV19	few	TGTGCCAGCGGACAGAGCCTAGGAGGTGGCTACACCTTC	CASGQSLGGGYTF
.	TRBJ1-3	TRBV19	.	TGTGCCAGTAGTGTCAACTCTGGAAACACCATATATTTT	CASSVNSGNTIYF
.	TRBJ1-2	TRBV2	.	TGTGCCAGCAGTGAAATCAGGGATGGGTATGGCTACACCTTC	CASSEIRDGYGYTF
TRBD2	TRBJ2-5	TRBV18	.	TGTGCCAGCTCGTCTTGGACTAGCGGGAGGGGAGAGACCCAGTACTTC	CASSSWTSGRGETQYF
TRBD2	TRBJ2-7	TRBV19	.	TGTGCCAGTAGTATCTCGAGCGGGAGGGCCGAGTACTTC	CASSISSGRAEYF
.	TRBJ1-2	TRBV5-5	.	TGTGCCAGCAGCTTGGGGGGGACATCAGATTTTGGCTACACCTTC	CASSLGGTSDFGYTF
.	TRBJ2-5	TRBV5-1	.	TGCGCCAGCAGCTTTTCGGCTAGCGTCCAAGAGACCCAGTACTTC	CASSFSASVQETQYF
.	TRBJ2-1	TRBV3-1/TRBV3-2	.	TGTGCCAGCAGCCCCTCGAGCGGGCGCTCCTACAATGAGCAGTTCTTC	CASSPSSGRSYNEQFF
.	TRBJ2-7	TRBV7-2	.	TGTGCCAGCAGCTTAGCTGCGAACTACGAGCAGTACTTC	CASSLAANYEQYF
.	TRBJ2-7	TRBV27	.	TGTGCCAGCAGAGAGGCGGTGAGCTCCTACGAGCAGTACTTC	CASREAVSSYEQYF
.	TRBJ2-1	TRBV28	.	TGTGCCAGCAGTTTCCAGCGAATGATCTTC	CASSFQRMIF
TRBD2	TRBJ2-1	TRBV29-1	once	TGCAGCGTTGGACTAGCGGGCGGCAATGAGCAGTTCTTC	CSVGLAGGNEQFF
.	TRBJ1-5	TRBV19	.	TGTGCCAGTAGTCTCTGGACAAACAATCAGCCCCAGCATTTT	CASSLWTNNQPQHF
.	TRBJ1-2	TRBV28	few	TGTGCCAGCAGAAGGGGAGGTTCCCCTGGCTACACCTTC	CASRRGGSPGYTF
.	TRBJ2-5	TRBV6-6	.	TGTGCCAGCAGCCCGGCCGGACAAGGCGAGACCCAGTACTTC	CASSPAGQGETQYF
.	TRBJ2-7	TRBV7-9	.	TGTGCCAGCAGCTTAATGTCAGGGTTCGGCTACGAGCAGTACTTC	CASSLMSGFGYEQYF
TRBD2	TRBJ2-7	TRBV2	.	TGTGCCAGCGGGACCGGACTAGCGGGAGGACAAACCTACGAGCAGTACTTC	CASGTGLAGGQTYEQYF
TRBD1	TRBJ2-7	TRBV2	.	TGTGCCAGCAGGGCGGGACAGGGTTACGAGCAGTACTTC	CASRAGQGYEQYF
TRBD2	TRBJ2-1	TRBV2	.	TGTGCCAGCAGTCGGACTAGCGGGACAAACAATGAGCAGTTCTTC	CASSRTSGTNNEQFF
.	TRBJ1-2	TRBV19	.	TGTGCCAGTAGTATAGATCGGTACTATGGCTACACCTTC	CASSIDRYYGYTF
.	TRBJ1-2	TRBV5-1	.	TGCGCCAGCAGCTTGTCAGTCATCTATGGCTACACCTTC	CASSLSVIYGYTF
.	TRBJ1-3	TRBV3-1/TRBV3-2	.	TGTGCCAGCAGCCCTCAGACAGGATCCTCTGGAAACACCATATATTTT	CASSPQTGSSGNTIYF
.	TRBJ2-7	TRBV5-3	.	TGTGCCAGAAGCTTGGGTCAGGGTTCCTACGAGCAGTACTTC	CARSLGQGSYEQYF
.	TRBJ1-6	TRBV6-6	.	TGTGCCAGCAGTATCAGGGAGGATAATTCACCCCTCCACTTT	CASSIREDNSPLHF
TRBD1	TRBJ1-5	TRBV3-1/TRBV3-2	.	TGTGCCAGCAGCCACGACAGGGGGGACAATCAGCCCCAGCATTTT	CASSHDRGDNQPQHF
TRBD1	TRBJ1-1	TRBV3-1/TRBV3-2	.	TGTGCCAGCAGCCGCCCGACAGGGGCTACTGAAGCTTTCTTT	CASSRPTGATEAFF
.	TRBJ1-1	TRBV28	.	TGTGCCAGCAGTTCCACCCTAGGACTAAAGATTGAAGCTTTCTTT	CASSSTLGLKIEAFF
.	TRBJ2-1	TRBV9	.	TGTGCCAGCAGCGTAGCGGCCTACAATGAGCAGTTCTTC	CASSVAAYNEQFF
TRBD1	TRBJ1-6	TRBV3-1/TRBV3-2	.	TGTGCCAGCAGCTCCACCCACGGACAGGGTGCTAATTCACCCCTCCACTTT	CASSSTHGQGANSPLHF
TRBD2	TRBJ2-7	TRBV6-5	.	TGTGCCAGCAGTTACTCGAATCCGGGGAGGGGCGAGCAGTACTTC	CASSYSNPGRGEQYF
.	TRBJ2-3	TRBV27	.	TGTGCCAGCACAGACGGCAGGGGTCGTAAAGATACGCAGTATTTT	CASTDGRGRKDTQYF
TRBD1	TRBJ1-1	TRBV9	.	TGTGCCAGCAGCGTAGGGGGACAGGGGACTGAAGCTTTCTTT	CASSVGGQGTEAFF
.	TRBJ1-5	TRBV28	few	TGTGCCAGCAAGGGGCTTTATTGGAATCAGCCCCAGCATTTT	CASKGLYWNQPQHF
.	TRBJ1-2	TRBV3-1/TRBV3-2	.	TGTGCCAGCAGCCGGTACCTTATGGGGGCGAGCTCCTATGGCTACACCTTC	CASSRYLMGASSYGYTF
.	TRBJ1-2	TRBV3-1/TRBV3-2	.	TGTGCCAGCAGCCAATCGGGTGGCTACACCTTC	CASSQSGGYTF
.	TRBJ1-2	TRBV5-4	.	TGTGCCAGCAGCGTGTTGGGGGCTAATGGCTACACCTTC	CASSVLGANGYTF
.	TRBJ2-5	TRBV11-2	.	TGTGCCAGCAGCCCCGGACTAAAGGAGACCCAGTACTTC	CASSPGLKETQYF
TRBD1	TRBJ2-7	TRBV7-9	.	TGTGCCAGCAGCTTAGCAGGGACAGGTAGCTCCTACGAGCAGTACTTC	CASSLAGTGSSYEQYF
.	TRBJ1-1	TRBV11-2	.	TGTGCCACCTCATTGCCTACCGGGACACCGAACACTGAAGCTTTCTTT	CATSLPTGTPNTEAFF
TRBD1	TRBJ2-7	TRBV5-1	.	TGCGCCAGCAGCCAACGGACAGGAGAGCAGTACTTC	CASSQRTGEQYF
TRBD1	TRBJ2-1	TRBV18	.	TGTGCCAGCTCATATACACAGGGGGCCGGGGGAAATGAGCAGTTCTTC	CASSYTQGAGGNEQFF